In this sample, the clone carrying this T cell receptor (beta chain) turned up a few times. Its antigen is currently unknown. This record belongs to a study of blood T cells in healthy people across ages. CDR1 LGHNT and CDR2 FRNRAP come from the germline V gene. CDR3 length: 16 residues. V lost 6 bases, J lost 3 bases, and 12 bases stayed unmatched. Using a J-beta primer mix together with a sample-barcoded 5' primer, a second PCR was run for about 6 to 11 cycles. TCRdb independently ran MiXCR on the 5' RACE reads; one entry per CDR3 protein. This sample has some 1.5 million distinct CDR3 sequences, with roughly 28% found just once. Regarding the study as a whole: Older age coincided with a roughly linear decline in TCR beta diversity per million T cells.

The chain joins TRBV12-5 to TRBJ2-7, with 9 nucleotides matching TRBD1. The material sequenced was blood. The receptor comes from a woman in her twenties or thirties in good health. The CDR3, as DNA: TGTGCTAGTGGATTCACGGGACAGGGTGTCTTCTACGAGCAGTACTTC. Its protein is CASGFTGQGVFYEQYF.